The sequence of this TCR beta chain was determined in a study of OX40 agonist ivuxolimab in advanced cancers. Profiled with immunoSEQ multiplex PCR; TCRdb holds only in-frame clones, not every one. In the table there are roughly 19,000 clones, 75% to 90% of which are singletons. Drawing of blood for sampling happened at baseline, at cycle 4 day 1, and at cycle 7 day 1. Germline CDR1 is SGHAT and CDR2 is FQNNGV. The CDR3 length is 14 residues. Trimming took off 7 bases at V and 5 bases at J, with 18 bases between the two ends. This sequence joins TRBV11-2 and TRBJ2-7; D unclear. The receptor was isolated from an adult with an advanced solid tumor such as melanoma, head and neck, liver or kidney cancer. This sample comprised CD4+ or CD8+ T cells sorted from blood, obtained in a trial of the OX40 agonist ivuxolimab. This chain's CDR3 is CASTLIRHLDEQYF. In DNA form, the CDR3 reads TGTGCCAGCACCCTTATTCGGCATCTGGACGAGCAGTACTTC.